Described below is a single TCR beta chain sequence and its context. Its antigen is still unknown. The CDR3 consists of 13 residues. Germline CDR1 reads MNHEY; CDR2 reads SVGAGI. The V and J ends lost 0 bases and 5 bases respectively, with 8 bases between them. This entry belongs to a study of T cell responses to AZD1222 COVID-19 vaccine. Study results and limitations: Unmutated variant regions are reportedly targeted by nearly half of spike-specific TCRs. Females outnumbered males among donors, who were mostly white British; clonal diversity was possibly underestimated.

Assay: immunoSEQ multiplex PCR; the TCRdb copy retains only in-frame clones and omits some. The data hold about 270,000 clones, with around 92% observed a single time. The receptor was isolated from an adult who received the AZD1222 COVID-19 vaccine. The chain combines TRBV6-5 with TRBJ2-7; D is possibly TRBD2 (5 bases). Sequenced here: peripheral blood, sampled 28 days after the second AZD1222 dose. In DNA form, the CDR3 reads TGTGCCAGCAGTTACTCTCTAGCCCACGAGCAGTACTTC. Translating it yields CASSYSLAHEQYF.